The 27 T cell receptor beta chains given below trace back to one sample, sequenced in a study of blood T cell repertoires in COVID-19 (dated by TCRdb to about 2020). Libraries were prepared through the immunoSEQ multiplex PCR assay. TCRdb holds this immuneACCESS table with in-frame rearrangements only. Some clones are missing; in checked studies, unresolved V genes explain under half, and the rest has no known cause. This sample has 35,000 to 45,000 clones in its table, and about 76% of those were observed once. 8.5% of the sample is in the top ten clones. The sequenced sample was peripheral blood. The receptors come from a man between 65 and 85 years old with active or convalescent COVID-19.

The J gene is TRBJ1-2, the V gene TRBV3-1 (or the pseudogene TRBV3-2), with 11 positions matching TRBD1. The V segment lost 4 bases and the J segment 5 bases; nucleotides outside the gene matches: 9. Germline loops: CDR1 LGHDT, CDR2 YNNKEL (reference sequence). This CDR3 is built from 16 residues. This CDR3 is CASSPGGQGVRYGYTF. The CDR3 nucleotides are TGTGCCAGCAGCCCTGGGGGACAGGGGGTGAGGTATGGCTACACCTTC.

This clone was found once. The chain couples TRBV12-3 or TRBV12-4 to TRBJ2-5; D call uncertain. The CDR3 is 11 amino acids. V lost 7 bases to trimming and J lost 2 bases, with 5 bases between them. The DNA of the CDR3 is TGTGCCAGCAAACAACAAGAGACCCAGTACTTC. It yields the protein CASKQQETQYF.

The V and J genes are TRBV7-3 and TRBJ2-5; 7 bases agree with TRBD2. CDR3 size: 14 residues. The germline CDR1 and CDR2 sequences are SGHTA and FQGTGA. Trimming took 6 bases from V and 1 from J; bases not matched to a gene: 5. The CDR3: CASSRRGFQETQYF. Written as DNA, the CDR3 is TGTGCCAGCAGTCGGCGGGGGTTCCAAGAGACCCAGTACTTC.

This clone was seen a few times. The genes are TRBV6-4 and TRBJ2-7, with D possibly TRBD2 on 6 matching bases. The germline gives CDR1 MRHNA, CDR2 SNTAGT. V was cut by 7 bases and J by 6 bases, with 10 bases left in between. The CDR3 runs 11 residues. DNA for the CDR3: TGTGCCAGCATTGTGGGAGGCGAGCAGTACTTC. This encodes CASIVGGEQYF.

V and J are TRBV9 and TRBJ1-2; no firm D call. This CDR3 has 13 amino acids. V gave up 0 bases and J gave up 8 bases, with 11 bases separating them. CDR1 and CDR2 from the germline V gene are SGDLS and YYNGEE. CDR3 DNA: TGTGCCAGCAGCGTAGGTTCTCCAGGAGGCTACACCTTC. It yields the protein CASSVGSPGGYTF.

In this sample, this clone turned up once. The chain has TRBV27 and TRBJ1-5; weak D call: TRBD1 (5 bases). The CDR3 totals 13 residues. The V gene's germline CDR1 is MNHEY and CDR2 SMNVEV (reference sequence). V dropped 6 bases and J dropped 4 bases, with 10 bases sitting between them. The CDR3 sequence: CASSKTVNQPQHF. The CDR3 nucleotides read TGTGCCAGCAGCAAGACAGTTAATCAGCCCCAGCATTTT.

The CDR3 reads CASSSQGLAGALQETQYF. The CDR3 region has the DNA TGTGCCAGCAGCTCCCAGGGGCTAGCGGGGGCCCTACAAGAGACCCAGTACTTC. The rearrangement joins TRBV11-2 to TRBJ2-5; 10 bases agree with TRBD2. Germline-derived CDR1 and CDR2 are SGHAT and FQNNGV. The CDR3 length is 18 residues. V shed 4 bases, J shed 2 bases, and the junction held 13 bases outside the gene matches.

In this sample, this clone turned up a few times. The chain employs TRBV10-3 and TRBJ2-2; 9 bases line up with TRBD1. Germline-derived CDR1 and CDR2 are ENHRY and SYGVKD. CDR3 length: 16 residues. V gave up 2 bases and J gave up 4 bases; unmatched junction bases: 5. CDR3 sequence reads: CAISEPGTGPTGELFF. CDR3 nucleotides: TGTGCCATCAGTGAGCCGGGGACAGGGCCCACCGGGGAGCTGTTTTTT.

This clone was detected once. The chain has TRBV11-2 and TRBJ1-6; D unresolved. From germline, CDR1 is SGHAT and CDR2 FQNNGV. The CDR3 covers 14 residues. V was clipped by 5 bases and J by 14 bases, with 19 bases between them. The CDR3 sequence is CASSPGAVTRTLHF. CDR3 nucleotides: TGTGCCAGCAGCCCAGGCGCAGTTACCCGCACCCTCCACTTT. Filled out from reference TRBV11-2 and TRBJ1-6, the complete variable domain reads EAGVAQSPRYKIIEKRQSVAFWCNPISGHATLYWYQQILGQGPKLLIQFQNNGVVDDSQLPKDRFSAERLKGVDSTLKIQPAKLEDSAVYLCASSPGAVTRTLHFGNGTRLTVT.

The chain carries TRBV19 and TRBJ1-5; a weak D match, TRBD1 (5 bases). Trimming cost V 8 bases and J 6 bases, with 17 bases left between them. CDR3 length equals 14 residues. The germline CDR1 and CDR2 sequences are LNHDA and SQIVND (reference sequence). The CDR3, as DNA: TGTGCCAGTGACCCCGTTCTGGGGCCTCAGCCCCAGCATTTT. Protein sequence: CASDPVLGPQPQHF.

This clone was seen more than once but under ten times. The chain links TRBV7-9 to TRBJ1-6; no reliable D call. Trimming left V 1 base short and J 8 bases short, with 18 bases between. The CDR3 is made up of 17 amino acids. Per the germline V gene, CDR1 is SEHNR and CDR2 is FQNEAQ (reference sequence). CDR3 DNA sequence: TGTGCCAGCAGCTTAGTAGGTGGACTTCAAGGAGATTCACCCCTCCACTTT. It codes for CASSLVGGLQGDSPLHF.

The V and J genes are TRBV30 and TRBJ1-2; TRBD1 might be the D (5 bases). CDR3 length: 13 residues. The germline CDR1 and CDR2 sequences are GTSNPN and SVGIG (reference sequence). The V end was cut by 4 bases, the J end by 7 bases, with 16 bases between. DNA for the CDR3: TGTGCCTGGACTTCCATGAGCGGGGCTGGCTACACCTTC. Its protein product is CAWTSMSGAGYTF.

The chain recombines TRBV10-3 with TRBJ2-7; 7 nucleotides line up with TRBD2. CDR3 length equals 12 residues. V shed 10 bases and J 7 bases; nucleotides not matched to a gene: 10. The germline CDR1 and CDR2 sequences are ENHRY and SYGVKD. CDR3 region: CASTLGEGEQYF. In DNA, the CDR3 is TGTGCCAGCACGTTAGGGGAGGGTGAGCAGTACTTC.

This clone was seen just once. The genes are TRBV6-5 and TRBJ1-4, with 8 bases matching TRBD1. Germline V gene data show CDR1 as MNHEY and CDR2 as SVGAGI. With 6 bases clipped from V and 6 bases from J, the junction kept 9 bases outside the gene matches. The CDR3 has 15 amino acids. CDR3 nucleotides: TGTGCCAGCAGGGATCAGGGGGCTTTAGATGAAAAACTGTTTTTT. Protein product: CASRDQGALDEKLFF.

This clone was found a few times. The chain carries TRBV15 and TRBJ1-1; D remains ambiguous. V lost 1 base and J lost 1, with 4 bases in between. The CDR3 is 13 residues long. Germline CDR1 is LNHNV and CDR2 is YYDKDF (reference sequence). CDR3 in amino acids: CATSRAGNTEAFF. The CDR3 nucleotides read TGTGCCACCAGCAGAGCAGGGAACACTGAAGCTTTCTTT.

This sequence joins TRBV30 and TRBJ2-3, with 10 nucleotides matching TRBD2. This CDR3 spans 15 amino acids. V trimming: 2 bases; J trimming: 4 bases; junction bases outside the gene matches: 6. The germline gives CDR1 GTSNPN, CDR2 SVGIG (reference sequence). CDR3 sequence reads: CAWSLTSGSSDTQYF. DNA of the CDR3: TGTGCCTGGAGTCTGACTAGCGGGTCTTCAGATACGCAGTATTTT.

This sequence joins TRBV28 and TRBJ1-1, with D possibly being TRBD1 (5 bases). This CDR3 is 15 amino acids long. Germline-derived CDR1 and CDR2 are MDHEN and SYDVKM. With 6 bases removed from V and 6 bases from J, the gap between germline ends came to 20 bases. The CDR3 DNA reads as TGTGCCAGCAGCTATTTGGGGGGTCTTGGTGCTGAAGCTTTCTTT. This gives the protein CASSYLGGLGAEAFF.

The CDR3 reads CSVTGTGGPYEQYF. The CDR3 nucleotides are TGCAGCGTAACCGGGACAGGGGGCCCCTACGAGCAGTACTTC. The V gene is TRBV29-1, the J gene TRBJ2-7, with 12 bases aligning to TRBD1. The CDR3 has 14 amino acids. Germline CDR1 reads SQVTM; CDR2 reads ANQGSEA. The V and J ends lost 6 bases and 2 bases, in that order; junction bases with no gene match: 5.

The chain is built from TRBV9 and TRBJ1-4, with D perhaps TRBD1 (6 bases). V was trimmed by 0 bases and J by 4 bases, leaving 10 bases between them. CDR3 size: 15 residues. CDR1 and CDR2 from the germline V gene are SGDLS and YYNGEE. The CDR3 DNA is TGTGCCAGCAGCGTAGGGTTACAGGGTAATGAAAAACTGTTTTTT. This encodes CASSVGLQGNEKLFF.

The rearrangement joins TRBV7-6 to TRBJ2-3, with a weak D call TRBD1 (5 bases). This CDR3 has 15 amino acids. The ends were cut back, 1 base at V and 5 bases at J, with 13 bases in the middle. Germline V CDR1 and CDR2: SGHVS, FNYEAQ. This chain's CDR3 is CASSLDRRPIDTQYF. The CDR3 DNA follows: TGTGCCAGCAGCTTAGACAGGCGACCGATAGATACGCAGTATTTT.

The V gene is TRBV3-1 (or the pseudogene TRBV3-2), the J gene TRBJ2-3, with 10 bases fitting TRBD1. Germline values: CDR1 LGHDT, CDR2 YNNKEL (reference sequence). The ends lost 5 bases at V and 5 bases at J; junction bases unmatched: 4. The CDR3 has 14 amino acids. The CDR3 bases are TGTGCCAGCAGCAAGGGACAGGGGTTAGATACGCAGTATTTT. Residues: CASSKGQGLDTQYF.

CDR3 nucleotide sequence: TGTGCCAGCAGATCACAGGCGAACACTGAAGCTTTCTTT. Its protein is CASRSQANTEAFF. This chain connects TRBV2 to TRBJ1-1; possible D gene TRBD1, 5 bases. The CDR3 has 13 amino acids. The V gene's germline CDR1 is SNHLY and CDR2 FYNNEI. V lost 6 bases, J lost 1 base, and 9 bases lay in between.

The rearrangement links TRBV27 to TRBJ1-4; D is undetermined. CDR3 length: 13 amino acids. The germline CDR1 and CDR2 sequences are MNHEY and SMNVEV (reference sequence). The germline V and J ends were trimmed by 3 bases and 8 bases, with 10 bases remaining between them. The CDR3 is CASSFTVSEKLFF. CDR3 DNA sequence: TGTGCCAGCAGTTTTACAGTTTCCGAAAAACTGTTTTTT.

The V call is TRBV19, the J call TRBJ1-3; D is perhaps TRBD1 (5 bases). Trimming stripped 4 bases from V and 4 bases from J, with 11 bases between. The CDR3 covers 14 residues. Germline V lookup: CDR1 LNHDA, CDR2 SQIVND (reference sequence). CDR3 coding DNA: TGTGCCAGTAGTAATCCGGGACTGGGAAACACCATATATTTT. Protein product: CASSNPGLGNTIYF.

The CDR3 DNA is TGTGCCAGCAGTCTACAGGGAGACTATGGCTACACCTTC. It specifies CASSLQGDYGYTF. This chain links TRBV6-5 with TRBJ1-2; D is perhaps TRBD1 (6 bases). The CDR3 loop spans 13 amino acids. From germline, CDR1 is MNHEY and CDR2 SVGAGI. V was pared by 5 bases and J by 3 bases, with 10 bases between.

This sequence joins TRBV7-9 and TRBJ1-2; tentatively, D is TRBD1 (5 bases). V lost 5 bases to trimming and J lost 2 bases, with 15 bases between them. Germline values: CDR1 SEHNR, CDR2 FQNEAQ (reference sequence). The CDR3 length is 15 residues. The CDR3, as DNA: TGTGCCAGCAGCCCCCCGGGGGGAAGAAACTATGGCTACACCTTC. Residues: CASSPPGGRNYGYTF. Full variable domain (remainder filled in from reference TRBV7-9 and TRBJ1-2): DTGVSQNPRHKITKRGQNVTFRCDPISEHNRLYWYRQTLGQGPEFLTYFQNEAQLEKSRLLSDRFSAERPKGSFSTLEIQRTEQGDSAMYLCASSPPGGRNYGYTFGSGTRLTVV.

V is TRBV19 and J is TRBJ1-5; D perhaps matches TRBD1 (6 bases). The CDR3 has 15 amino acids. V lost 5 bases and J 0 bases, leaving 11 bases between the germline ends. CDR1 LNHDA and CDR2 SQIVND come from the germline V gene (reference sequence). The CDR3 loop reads CASSRDNYSNQPQHF. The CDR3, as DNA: TGTGCCAGTAGTCGGGACAATTATAGCAATCAGCCCCAGCATTTT.